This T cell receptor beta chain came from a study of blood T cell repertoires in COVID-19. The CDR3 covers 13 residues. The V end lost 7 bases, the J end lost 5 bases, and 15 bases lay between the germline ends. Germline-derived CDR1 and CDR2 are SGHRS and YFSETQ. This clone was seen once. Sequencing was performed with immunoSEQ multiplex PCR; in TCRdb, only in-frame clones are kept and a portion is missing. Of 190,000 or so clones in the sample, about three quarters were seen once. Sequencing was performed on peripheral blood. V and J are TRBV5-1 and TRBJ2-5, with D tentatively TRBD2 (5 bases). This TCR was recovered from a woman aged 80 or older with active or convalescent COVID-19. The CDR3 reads CASGLEGRETQYF. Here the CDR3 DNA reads TGCGCCAGCGGGCTTGAGGGCCGGGAGACCCAGTACTTC. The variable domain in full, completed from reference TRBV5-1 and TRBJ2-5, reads KAGVTQTPRYLIKTRGQQVTLSCSPISGHRSVSWYQQTPGQGLQFLFEYFSETQRNKGNFPGRFSGRQFSNSRSEMNVSTLELGDSALYLCASGLEGRETQYFGPGTRLLVL.